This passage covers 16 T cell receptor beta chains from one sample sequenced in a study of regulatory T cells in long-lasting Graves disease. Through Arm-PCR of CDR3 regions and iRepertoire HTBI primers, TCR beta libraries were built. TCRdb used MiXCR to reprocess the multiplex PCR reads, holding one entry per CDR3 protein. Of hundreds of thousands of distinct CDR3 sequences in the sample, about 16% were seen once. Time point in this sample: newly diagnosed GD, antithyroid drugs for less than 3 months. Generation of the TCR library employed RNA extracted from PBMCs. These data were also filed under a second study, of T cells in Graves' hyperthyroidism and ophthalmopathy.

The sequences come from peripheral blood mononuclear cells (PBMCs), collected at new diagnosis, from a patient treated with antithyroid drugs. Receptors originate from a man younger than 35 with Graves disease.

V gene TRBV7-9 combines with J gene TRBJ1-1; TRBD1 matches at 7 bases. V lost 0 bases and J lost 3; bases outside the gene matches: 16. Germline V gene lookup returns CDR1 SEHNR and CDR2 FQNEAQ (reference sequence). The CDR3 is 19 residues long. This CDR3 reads CASSLATGRQVQWDTEAFF. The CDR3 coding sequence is TGTGCCAGCAGCTTAGCGACAGGGCGCCAAGTTCAATGGGACACTGAAGCTTTCTTT.

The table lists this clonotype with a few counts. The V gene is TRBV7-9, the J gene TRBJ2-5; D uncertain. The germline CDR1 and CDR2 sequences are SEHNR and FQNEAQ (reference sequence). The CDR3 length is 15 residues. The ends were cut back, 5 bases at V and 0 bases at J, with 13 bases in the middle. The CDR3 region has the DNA TGTGCCAGCAGCCCCCCGTTTGAGCACCAAGAGACCCAGTACTTC. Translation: CASSPPFEHQETQYF.

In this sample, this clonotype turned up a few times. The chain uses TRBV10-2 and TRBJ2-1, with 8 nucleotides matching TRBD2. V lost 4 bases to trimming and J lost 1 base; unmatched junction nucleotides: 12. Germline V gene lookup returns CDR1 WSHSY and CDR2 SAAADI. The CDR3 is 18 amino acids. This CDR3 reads CASSGGGRAGVSYNEQFF. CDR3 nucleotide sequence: TGCGCCAGCAGTGGGGGTGGGCGAGCGGGAGTGTCCTACAATGAGCAGTTCTTC.

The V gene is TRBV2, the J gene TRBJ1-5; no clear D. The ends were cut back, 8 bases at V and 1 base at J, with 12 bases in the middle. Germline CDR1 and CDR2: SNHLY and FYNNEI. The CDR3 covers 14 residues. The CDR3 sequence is CASGPGVSNQPQHF. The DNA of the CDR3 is TGTGCCAGCGGCCCCGGGGTCAGCAATCAGCCCCAGCATTTT.

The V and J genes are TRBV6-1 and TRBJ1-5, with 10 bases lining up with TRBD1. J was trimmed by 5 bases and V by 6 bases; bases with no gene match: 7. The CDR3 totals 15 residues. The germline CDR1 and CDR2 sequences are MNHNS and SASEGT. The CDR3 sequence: CASRSGTGVDQPQHF. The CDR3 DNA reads TGTGCCAGCAGATCCGGGACAGGGGTAGATCAGCCCCAGCATTTT.

CDR3 sequence (DNA): TGTGCCAGCAGTCTCTCGCGACAGGGGATTGGGTACACTGAAGCTTTCTTT. It specifies CASSLSRQGIGYTEAFF. V is TRBV2 and J is TRBJ1-1; TRBD1 matches 8 bases. The CDR3 contains 17 residues. Germline V gene data show CDR1 as SNHLY and CDR2 as FYNNEI. Trimming cost V 5 bases and J 3 bases; bases outside gene matches: 14.

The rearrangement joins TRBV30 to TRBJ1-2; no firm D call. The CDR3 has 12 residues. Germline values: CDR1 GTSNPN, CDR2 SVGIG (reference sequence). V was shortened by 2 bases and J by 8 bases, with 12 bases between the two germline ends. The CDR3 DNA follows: TGTGCCTGGAGTCTTTCAATGGGGGGCTACACCTTC. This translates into CAWSLSMGGYTF.

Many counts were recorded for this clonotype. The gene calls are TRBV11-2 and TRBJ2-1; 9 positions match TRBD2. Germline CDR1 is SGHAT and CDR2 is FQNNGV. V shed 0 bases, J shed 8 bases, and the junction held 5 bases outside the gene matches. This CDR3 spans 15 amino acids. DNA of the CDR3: TGTGCCAGCAGCTTAGATGGTAGCGGGAGCTATGAGCAGTTCTTC. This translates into CASSLDGSGSYEQFF.

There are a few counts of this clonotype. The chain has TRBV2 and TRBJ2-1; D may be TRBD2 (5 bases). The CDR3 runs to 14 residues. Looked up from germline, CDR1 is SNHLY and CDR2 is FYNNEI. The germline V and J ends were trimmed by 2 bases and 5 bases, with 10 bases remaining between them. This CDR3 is CASSELRGNNEQFF. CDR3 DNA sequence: TGTGCCAGCAGTGAACTCCGGGGTAACAATGAGCAGTTCTTC.

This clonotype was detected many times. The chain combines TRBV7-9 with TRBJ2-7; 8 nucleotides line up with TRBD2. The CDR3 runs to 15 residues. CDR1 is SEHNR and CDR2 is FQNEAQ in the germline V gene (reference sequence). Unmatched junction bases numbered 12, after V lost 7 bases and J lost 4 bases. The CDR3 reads CASKKSDSGVYEQYF. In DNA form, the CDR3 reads TGTGCCAGCAAAAAATCGGATAGCGGGGTATACGAGCAGTACTTC.

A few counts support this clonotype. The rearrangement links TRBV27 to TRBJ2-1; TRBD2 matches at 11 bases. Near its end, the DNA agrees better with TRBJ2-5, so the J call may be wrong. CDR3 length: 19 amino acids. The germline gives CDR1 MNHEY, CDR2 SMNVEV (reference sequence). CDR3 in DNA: TGTGCCAGCAGTCCTCGGGGGGGACTAGCGGAGTTTGGGCAAGAGACCCAGTACTTC. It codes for CASSPRGGLAEFGQETQYF.

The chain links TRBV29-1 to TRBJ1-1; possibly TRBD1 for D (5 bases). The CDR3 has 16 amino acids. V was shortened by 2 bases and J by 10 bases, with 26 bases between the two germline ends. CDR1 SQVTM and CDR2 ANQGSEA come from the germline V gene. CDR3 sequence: CSVEHMPPRDAVVAFF. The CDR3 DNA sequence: TGCAGCGTTGAACACATGCCTCCCAGGGATGCGGTTGTAGCTTTCTTT.

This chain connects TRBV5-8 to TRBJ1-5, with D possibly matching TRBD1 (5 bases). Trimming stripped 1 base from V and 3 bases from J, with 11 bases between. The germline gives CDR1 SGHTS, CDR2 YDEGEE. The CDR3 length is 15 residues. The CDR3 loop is CASSLRGRDNQPQHF. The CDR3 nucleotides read TGTGCCAGCAGCTTGCGGGGGAGAGACAATCAGCCCCAGCATTTT.

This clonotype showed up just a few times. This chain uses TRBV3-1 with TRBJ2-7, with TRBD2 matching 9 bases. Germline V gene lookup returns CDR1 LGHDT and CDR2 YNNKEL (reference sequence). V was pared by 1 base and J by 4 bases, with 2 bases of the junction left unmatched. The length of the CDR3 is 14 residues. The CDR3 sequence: CASSQVLAGYEQYF. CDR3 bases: TGTGCCAGCAGCCAAGTGCTAGCGGGGTACGAGCAGTACTTC.

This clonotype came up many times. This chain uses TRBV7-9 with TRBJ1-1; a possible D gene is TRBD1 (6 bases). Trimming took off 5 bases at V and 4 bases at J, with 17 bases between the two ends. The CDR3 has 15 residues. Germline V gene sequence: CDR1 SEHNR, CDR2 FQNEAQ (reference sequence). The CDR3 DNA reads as TGTGCCAGCAGCCCGGAACAGGGAAGGTCCACTGAAGCTTTCTTT. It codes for CASSPEQGRSTEAFF.

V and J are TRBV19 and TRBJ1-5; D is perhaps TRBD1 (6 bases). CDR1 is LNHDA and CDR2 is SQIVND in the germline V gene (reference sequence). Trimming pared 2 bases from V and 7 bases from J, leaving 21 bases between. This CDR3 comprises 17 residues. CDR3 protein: CASSIRGITGFAQPQHF. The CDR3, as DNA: TGTGCCAGTAGTATAAGGGGGATCACAGGGTTTGCCCAGCCCCAGCATTTT.